The clone carrying this T cell receptor (beta chain) was detected ten times or more. Its antigen is as yet unknown. These data are taken from a study of T cells in Graves' hyperthyroidism and ophthalmopathy. Study context: Peripheral blood samples were taken at initial diagnosis, prior to any treatment. The study's findings and limits: Most thyroid clonotypes expanded above 0.001 were also detected in blood. From stable hyperthyroidism, ophthalmopathy was set apart by a 13 V-J model.

Amplification yielded TCR beta CDR3 regions, with RNA transcripts as the source. HTBI primers drove first-round RT-PCR of the TCR CDR3. TCRdb itself ran the multiplex PCR reads through MiXCR, one entry per CDR3 protein. The table lists roughly 360,000 distinct CDR3 sequences, roughly 13% of them singletons. V lost 1 base, J lost 5 bases, and 14 bases lay in between. The CDR3 runs to 16 residues. Germline loops: CDR1 MDHEN, CDR2 SYDVKM. The chain has TRBV28 and TRBJ1-4; no firm D call. Material: blood. This sequence was found in a man in his thirties or forties with Graves' hyperthyroidism that later progressed to Graves' ophthalmopathy. The CDR3 loop is CASSLYDSPDNEKLFF. The DNA for the CDR3 is TGTGCCAGCAGTTTATACGACTCCCCAGACAATGAAAAACTGTTTTTT.